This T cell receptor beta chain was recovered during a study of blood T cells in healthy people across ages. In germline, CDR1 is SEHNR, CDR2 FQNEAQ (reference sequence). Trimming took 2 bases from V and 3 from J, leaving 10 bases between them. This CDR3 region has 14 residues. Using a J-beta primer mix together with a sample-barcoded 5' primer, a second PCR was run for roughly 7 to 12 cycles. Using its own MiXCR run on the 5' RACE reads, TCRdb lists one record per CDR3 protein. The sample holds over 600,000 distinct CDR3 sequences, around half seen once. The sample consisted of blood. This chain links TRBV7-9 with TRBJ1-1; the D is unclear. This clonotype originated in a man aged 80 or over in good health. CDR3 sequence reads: CASSLRMWDTEAFF. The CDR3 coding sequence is TGTGCCAGCAGCTTAAGGATGTGGGACACTGAAGCTTTCTTT.